This T cell receptor (beta chain) was sequenced during a study of blood T cell repertoires in COVID-19. Study details: Both acute and convalescent COVID-19 samples were obtained from the United States, Italy and Spain.

The CDR3 is 15 amino acids. Germline CDR1 reads MNHEY; CDR2 reads SMNVEV (reference sequence). With 5 bases clipped from V and 7 bases from J, the junction kept 5 bases outside the gene matches. Only in-frame clones appear in the TCRdb table, and some are missing; sequencing was by immunoSEQ multiplex PCR. The sample holds approximately 61,000 clones, about 78% seen once. The clonotype comes from a man at least 80 years old with active or convalescent COVID-19. The sequenced sample consisted of peripheral blood. The chain employs TRBV27 and TRBJ1-4; the match to TRBD1 covers 12 bases. The CDR3 DNA reads as TGTGCCAGCAGTCGCCGGGACAGGGGGCGTGAAAAACTGTTTTTT. Translating it yields CASSRRDRGREKLFF.